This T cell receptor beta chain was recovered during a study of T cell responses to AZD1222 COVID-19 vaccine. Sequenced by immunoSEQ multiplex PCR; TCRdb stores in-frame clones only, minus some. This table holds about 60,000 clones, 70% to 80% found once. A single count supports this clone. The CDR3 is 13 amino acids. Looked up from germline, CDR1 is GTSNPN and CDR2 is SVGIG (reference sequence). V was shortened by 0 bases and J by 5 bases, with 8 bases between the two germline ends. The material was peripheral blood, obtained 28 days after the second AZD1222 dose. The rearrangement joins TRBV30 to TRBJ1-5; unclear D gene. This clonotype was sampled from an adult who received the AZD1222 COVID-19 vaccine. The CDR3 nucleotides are TGTGCCTGGAGTGTAGGTGTGGATCAGCCCCAGCATTTT. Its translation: CAWSVGVDQPQHF. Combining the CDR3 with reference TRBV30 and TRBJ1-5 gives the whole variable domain SQTIHQWPATLVQPVGSPLSLECTVEGTSNPNLYWYRQAAGRGLQLLFYSVGIGQISSEVPQNLSASRPQDRQFILSSKKLLLSDSGFYLCAWSVGVDQPQHFGDGTRLSIL.